These 22 T cell receptor beta chains were all obtained from the same sample, sequenced in a study of cytomegalovirus exposure and HLA in healthy donors. Vbeta (60) and Jbeta (13) primers were used in the PCR. Data came from immunoSEQ multiplex PCR; TCRdb stores just in-frame clones and leaves some out. Of nearly 200,000 clones in the sample, more than 75% were seen once. Sequencing was done on a sample of PBMCs. These receptors came from a woman between 45 and 60 years old in good health and CMV-seropositive.

The sample holds a few counts of this clone. The chain combines TRBV7-2 with TRBJ2-3; a possible D gene is TRBD1 (5 bases). Trimming removed 1 base at V and 2 bases at J, with 10 bases between. From germline, CDR1 is SGHTA and CDR2 FQGNSA. The CDR3 has 15 residues. CDR3 loop: CASSLGQGSTDTQYF. The CDR3 nucleotides are TGTGCCAGCAGCTTAGGCCAGGGTTCCACAGATACGCAGTATTTT. The whole variable domain, filled in from reference TRBV7-2 and TRBJ2-3, reads GAGVSQSPSNKVTEKGKDVELRCDPISGHTALYWYRQSLGQGLEFLIYFQGNSAPDKSGLPSDRFSAERTGGSVSTLTIQRTQQEDSAVYLCASSLGQGSTDTQYFGPGTRLTVL.

The chain uses TRBV2 and TRBJ2-7; D not certain. V was clipped by 2 bases and J by 4 bases, with 15 bases between them. The germline V gene has CDR1 SNHLY and CDR2 FYNNEI. CDR3 length: 15 amino acids. Here the CDR3 DNA reads TGTGCCAGCAGTGAAAGACCCCAGGTAGTTTACGAGCAGTACTTC. Its translation: CASSERPQVVYEQYF.

The rearrangement joins TRBV6-1 to TRBJ2-7, with a weak D call TRBD2 (5 bases). Germline lookup yields CDR1 MNHNS and CDR2 SASEGT. Trimming shortened V by 5 bases and J by 2 bases, and 16 bases separated the two germline ends. The CDR3 spans 15 residues. In nucleotides, the CDR3 is TGTGCCAGCAGTTCGCCGGGATCCGTCACCTACGAGCAGTACTTC. Its protein is CASSSPGSVTYEQYF.

This clone was seen just once. The chain combines TRBV7-9 with TRBJ1-4; the D is unclear. The CDR3 has 16 amino acids. Germline loops: CDR1 SEHNR, CDR2 FQNEAQ (reference sequence). V was clipped by 1 base and J by 5 bases, with 14 bases between them. The CDR3 coding sequence is TGTGCCAGCAGCTTAGTAGGTGCAGGAAGAAATGAAAAACTGTTTTTT. Its protein is CASSLVGAGRNEKLFF. The entire variable domain, with the rest obtained from reference TRBV7-9 and TRBJ1-4, is as follows: DTGVSQNPRHKITKRGQNVTFRCDPISEHNRLYWYRQTLGQGPEFLTYFQNEAQLEKSRLLSDRFSAERPKGSFSTLEIQRTEQGDSAMYLCASSLVGAGRNEKLFFGSGTQLSVL.

The rearrangement joins TRBV7-3 to TRBJ2-7, with unresolved D. Germline CDR1 SGHTA, CDR2 FQGTGA. The CDR3 length is 15 residues. V lost 6 bases to trimming and J lost 3 bases, with 18 bases between them. The CDR3 sequence is CASSQEPRPVYEQYF. The CDR3 DNA follows: TGTGCCAGCAGTCAAGAACCTCGTCCAGTCTACGAGCAGTACTTC. Supplemented by reference TRBV7-3 and TRBJ2-7, the full variable domain reads GAGVSQTPSNKVTEKGKYVELRCDPISGHTALYWYRQSLGQGPEFLIYFQGTGAADDSGLPNDRFFAVRPEGSVSTLKIQRTERGDSAVYLCASSQEPRPVYEQYFGPGTRLTVT.

This chain joins TRBV6-5 and TRBJ1-1; a possible D gene is TRBD1 (5 bases). This CDR3 is built from 14 residues. V was cut by 10 bases and J by 1 base, with 16 bases left in between. Germline V gives CDR1 MNHEY, CDR2 SVGAGI. DNA of the CDR3: TGTGCCACCTTTGCGGGGCGCGGGAACACTGAAGCTTTCTTT. Translating gives CATFAGRGNTEAFF.

This chain links TRBV6-5 with TRBJ2-7, with a possible D match to TRBD1 (5 bases). The germline gives CDR1 MNHEY, CDR2 SVGAGI. The CDR3 length is 13 residues. V was clipped by 10 bases and J by 4 bases, with 17 bases between them. CDR3 sequence reads: CATQGGRGYEQYF. In DNA, the CDR3 is TGTGCCACCCAGGGTGGTAGGGGATACGAGCAGTACTTC.

The chain combines TRBV28 with TRBJ1-5; D might be TRBD1 (6 bases). The V end was cut by 5 bases, the J end by 2 bases, with 16 bases between. Per germline, CDR1 MDHEN and CDR2 SYDVKM. CDR3 length: 16 residues. The CDR3 protein is CASSEFRGSGNQPQHF. The CDR3 bases are TGTGCCAGCAGTGAGTTCAGGGGCTCGGGCAATCAGCCCCAGCATTTT.

The chain has TRBV6-6 and TRBJ1-5; D possibly corresponds to TRBD1 (5 bases). This CDR3 contains 14 residues. Trimming shortened V by 2 bases and J by 3 bases, and 8 bases separated the two germline ends. CDR1 MNHNY and CDR2 SVGAGI come from the germline V gene (reference sequence). DNA for the CDR3: TGTGCCAGCAGTTACCGGGGGAACAATCAGCCCCAGCATTTT. It yields the protein CASSYRGNNQPQHF.

The chain carries TRBV18 and TRBJ2-7; unclear D gene. CDR3 length: 13 residues. Trimming shortened V by 3 bases and J by 5 bases, and 11 bases separated the two germline ends. CDR1 and CDR2 (germline): KGHSH, LQKENI. The CDR3 spells CASSPSQEHEQYF. Written as DNA, the CDR3 is TGTGCCAGCTCACCTTCTCAGGAACACGAGCAGTACTTC.

This clone occurred a few times. V and J are TRBV10-3 and TRBJ2-3; TRBD1 matches 7 bases. Unmatched junction bases numbered 6, after V lost 3 bases and J lost 0 bases. This CDR3 has 16 residues. Germline-derived CDR1 and CDR2 are ENHRY and SYGVKD. The CDR3 coding sequence is TGTGCCATCAGTGAAAGAGGGGGCGAAAGCACAGATACGCAGTATTTT. Protein sequence: CAISERGGESTDTQYF.

The chain uses TRBV5-6 and TRBJ2-2; D is possibly TRBD1 (6 bases). Germline V gene lookup returns CDR1 SGHDT and CDR2 YYEEEE. Trimming removed 1 base from V and 2 bases from J, with 15 bases in between. CDR3 length: 17 amino acids. The CDR3 coding sequence is TGTGCCAGCAGCTTGATAGGGTTGGGGGCAAACACCGGGGAGCTGTTTTTT. This gives the protein CASSLIGLGANTGELFF.

This clone has a handful of counts. The chain carries TRBV4-2 and TRBJ2-1; 8 bases match TRBD1. Germline values: CDR1 LGHNA, CDR2 YNFKEQ. V shed 4 bases, J shed 5 bases, and the junction held 10 bases outside the gene matches. The CDR3 spans 16 residues. The CDR3 sequence is CASSPGQGASDNEQFF. CDR3 sequence (DNA): TGTGCCAGCAGCCCCGGACAGGGAGCCTCTGACAATGAGCAGTTCTTC.

This clone turned up a few times. V is TRBV7-9 and J is TRBJ1-5; D perhaps matches TRBD1 (5 bases). Trimming took off 0 bases at V and 4 bases at J, with 7 bases between the two ends. In germline, CDR1 is SEHNR, CDR2 FQNEAQ (reference sequence). The length of the CDR3 is 14 residues. CDR3 DNA sequence: TGTGCCAGCAGCTTAGCTGACAGTAATCAGCCCCAGCATTTT. As protein: CASSLADSNQPQHF.

The rearrangement links TRBV10-3 to TRBJ1-1, with D unclear. CDR1 and CDR2 (germline): ENHRY, SYGVKD. V lost 4 bases and J lost 1, with 13 bases in between. This CDR3 is built from 15 residues. Here the CDR3 DNA reads TGTGCCATCAGTGGAGGGAAGGGAACGAACACTGAAGCTTTCTTT. This gives the protein CAISGGKGTNTEAFF.

V and J are TRBV28 and TRBJ2-7; TRBD1 agrees at 9 bases. Germline V gene data show CDR1 as MDHEN and CDR2 as SYDVKM. The J segment lost 4 bases and the V segment lost 4 bases, leaving 8 bases of the junction unmatched. This CDR3 is 15 amino acids long. CDR3 nucleotides: TGTGCCAGCAGTTACGCCGGGACAGGGTATTACGAGCAGTACTTC. Encoded protein: CASSYAGTGYYEQYF. Based on the CDR3 plus reference TRBV28 and TRBJ2-7, the full variable domain is DVKVTQSSRYLVKRTGEKVFLECVQDMDHENMFWYRQDPGLGLRLIYFSYDVKMKEKGDIPEGYSVSREKKERFSLILESASTNQTSMYLCASSYAGTGYYEQYFGPGTRLTVT.

The CDR3 protein is CASTPAGLSDTDTQYF. For the CDR3, the DNA is TGTGCCAGCACCCCGGCGGGGCTATCTGACACAGATACGCAGTATTTT. The chain joins TRBV28 to TRBJ2-3; D might be TRBD2 (6 bases). Looked up from germline, CDR1 is MDHEN and CDR2 is SYDVKM. Trimming left V 7 bases short and J 2 bases short, with 19 bases between. This CDR3 region has 16 residues.

V gene TRBV10-3 combines with J gene TRBJ1-1; a weak D match, TRBD1 (6 bases). V was clipped by 2 bases and J by 0 bases, with 10 bases between them. The CDR3 loop spans 15 amino acids. CDR1 and CDR2 (germline): ENHRY, SYGVKD. The CDR3 loop reads CAISETGTMNTEAFF. CDR3 nucleotide sequence: TGTGCCATCAGTGAGACCGGGACAATGAACACTGAAGCTTTCTTT.

This chain links TRBV21-1 with TRBJ1-1. TRBV21-1 is an annotated pseudogene. CDR3 length: 14 residues. CDR3 sequence reads: CASSKAGRVKRAFF. The CDR3 nucleotides are TGTGCCAGCAGCAAAGCAGGCCGGGTAAAGAGGGCTTTCTTT.

This chain links TRBV18 with TRBJ1-1; D is uncertain. The CDR3 is 14 amino acids. Trimming removed 3 bases from V and 1 base from J, with 9 bases in between. Germline CDR1 KGHSH, CDR2 LQKENI. The CDR3 DNA sequence: TGTGCCAGCTCACCTAGAATTTCGAACACTGAAGCTTTCTTT. Translation: CASSPRISNTEAFF.

The V gene is TRBV12-5, the J gene TRBJ1-1, with 7 bases lining up with TRBD1. The CDR3 covers 13 residues. Per the germline V gene, CDR1 is LGHNT and CDR2 is FRNRAP. The V and J ends lost 7 bases and 4 bases, in that order; junction bases with no gene match: 6. The DNA of the CDR3 is TGTGCTAGTGCTATCGACAGGGCCACTGAAGCTTTCTTT. Protein product: CASAIDRATEAFF.

Concerning this clone itself: Relative to the germline gene, one junction end is altered; a read error may explain this. The CDR3 bases are TGTGCCAGCAGTGAATGGTCGGGTTCCTTCGAGCAGTACTTC. Translation: CASSEWSGSFEQYF. V and J are TRBV27 and TRBJ2-7; D not resolved. The CDR3 totals 14 residues. Germline V gives CDR1 MNHEY, CDR2 SMNVEV (reference sequence).